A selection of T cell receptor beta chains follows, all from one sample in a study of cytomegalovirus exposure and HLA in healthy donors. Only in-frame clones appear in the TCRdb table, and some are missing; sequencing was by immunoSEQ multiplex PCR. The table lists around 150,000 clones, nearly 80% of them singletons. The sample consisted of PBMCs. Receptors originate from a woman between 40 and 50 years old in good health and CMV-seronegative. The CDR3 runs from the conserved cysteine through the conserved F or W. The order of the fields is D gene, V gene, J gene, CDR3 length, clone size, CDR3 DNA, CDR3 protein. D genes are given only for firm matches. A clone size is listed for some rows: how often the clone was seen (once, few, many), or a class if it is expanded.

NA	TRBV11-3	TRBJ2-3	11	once	TGTGCCAGCAGCTCTCGACAGTTTCAGTATTTT	CASSSRQFQYF
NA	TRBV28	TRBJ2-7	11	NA	TGTGCCAGCACAAGGGGTTTCGAGCAGTACTTC	CASTRGFEQYF
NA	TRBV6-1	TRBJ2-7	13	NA	TGTGCCAGCAGTGAGCAGGGGAGCTACGAGCAGTACTTC	CASSEQGSYEQYF
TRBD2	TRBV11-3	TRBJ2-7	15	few	TGTGCCAGCAGTCAACTGGCTAGCGGAACCTACGAGCAGTACTTC	CASSQLASGTYEQYF
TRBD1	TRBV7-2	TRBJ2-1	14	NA	TGTGCCAGCAGCCCGGGACAGGGGGCCCACAAGCAGTTCTTC	CASSPGQGAHKQFF
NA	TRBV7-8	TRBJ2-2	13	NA	TGTGCCAGCAGCTACAGACACTCCGGGGAGCTGTTTTTT	CASSYRHSGELFF
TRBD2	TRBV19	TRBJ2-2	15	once	TGTGCCAGTAGTCTACCCTCTGGCGGGGGTGTGGAGCTGTTTTTT	CASSLPSGGGVELFF
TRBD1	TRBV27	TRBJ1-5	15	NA	TGTGCCAGCAGTATCCGACAGGGCGGGAATCAGCCCCAGCATTTT	CASSIRQGGNQPQHF
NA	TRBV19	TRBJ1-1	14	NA	TGTGCCAGTAGTATAGGTTCAGGGGCGTTTGTAGCTTTCTTT	CASSIGSGAFVAFF
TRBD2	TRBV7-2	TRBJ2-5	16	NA	TGTGCCAGCAGCGTGGGACTAGCGGGAGGGCAAGAGACCCAGTACTTC	CASSVGLAGGQETQYF
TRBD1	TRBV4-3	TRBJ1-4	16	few	TGCGCCAGCAGCCAAGATCCCGGGACAGGGAATGAAAAACTGTTTTTT	CASSQDPGTGNEKLFF
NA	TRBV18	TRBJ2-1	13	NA	TGTGCCAGCTCCCCTCGACCCGGGAATGAGCAGTTCTTC	CASSPRPGNEQFF
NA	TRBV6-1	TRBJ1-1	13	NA	TGTGCCAGCAGTGCACAGCTGAACACTGAAGCTTTCTTT	CASSAQLNTEAFF
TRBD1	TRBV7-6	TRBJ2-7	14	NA	TGTGCCAGCAGCTTAGAAGACAGGGGATACGAGCAGTACTTC	CASSLEDRGYEQYF
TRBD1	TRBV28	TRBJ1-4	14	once	TGTGCCAGCAATGCAGGGGGCGGTTATGAAAAACTGTTTTTT	CASNAGGGYEKLFF
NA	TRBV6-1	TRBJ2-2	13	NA	TGTGCCAGCAGTGAGTCAATGACCGGGGAGCTGTTTTTT	CASSESMTGELFF
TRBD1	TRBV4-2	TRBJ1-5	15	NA	TGTGCCGGCAGCCGCATAAGACAGGGAGATCAGCCCCAGCATTTT	CAGSRIRQGDQPQHF
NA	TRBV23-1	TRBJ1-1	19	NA	TGCGCCAGCAGTCAATCGGACGGAGCCCGGAGGGTCTTGAACACTGAAGCTTTCTTT	CASSQSDGARRVLNTEAFF
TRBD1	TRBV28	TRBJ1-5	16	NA	TGTGCCAGCAGACCGAGGACAGGGAGAGGCAATCAGCCCCAGCATTTT	CASRPRTGRGNQPQHF
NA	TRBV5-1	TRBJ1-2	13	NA	TGCGCCAGCAGCTTGAGGGAGGCAGATGGCTACACCTTC	CASSLREADGYTF
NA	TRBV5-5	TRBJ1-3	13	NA	TGTGCCAGCAGCCAGAACTCCGGGAACACCATATATTTT	CASSQNSGNTIYF
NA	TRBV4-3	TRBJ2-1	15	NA	TGCGCCAGCAGCCCCAAGACTAACCAATACAATGAGCAGTTCTTC	CASSPKTNQYNEQFF
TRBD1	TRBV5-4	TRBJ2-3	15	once	TGTGCCAGCAGCTGGCGACAGGGGAAATTGGATACGCAGTATTTT	CASSWRQGKLDTQYF
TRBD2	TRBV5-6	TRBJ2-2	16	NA	TGTGCCAGCAGCTTGGGACTAGCGGCGAACACCGGGGAGCTGTTTTTT	CASSLGLAANTGELFF
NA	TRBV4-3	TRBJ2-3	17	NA	TGCGCCAGCAGCCAAGGCGCTAGGGGGGGGGCGGGAGATACGCAGTATTTT	CASSQGARGGAGDTQYF
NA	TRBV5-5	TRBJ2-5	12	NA	TGTGCCAGCAGCTTCAGGCAAGAGACCCAGTACTTC	CASSFRQETQYF
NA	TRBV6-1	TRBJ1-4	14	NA	TGTGCCAGCATCCTTGACAGGTCTAATGAAAAACTGTTTTTT	CASILDRSNEKLFF